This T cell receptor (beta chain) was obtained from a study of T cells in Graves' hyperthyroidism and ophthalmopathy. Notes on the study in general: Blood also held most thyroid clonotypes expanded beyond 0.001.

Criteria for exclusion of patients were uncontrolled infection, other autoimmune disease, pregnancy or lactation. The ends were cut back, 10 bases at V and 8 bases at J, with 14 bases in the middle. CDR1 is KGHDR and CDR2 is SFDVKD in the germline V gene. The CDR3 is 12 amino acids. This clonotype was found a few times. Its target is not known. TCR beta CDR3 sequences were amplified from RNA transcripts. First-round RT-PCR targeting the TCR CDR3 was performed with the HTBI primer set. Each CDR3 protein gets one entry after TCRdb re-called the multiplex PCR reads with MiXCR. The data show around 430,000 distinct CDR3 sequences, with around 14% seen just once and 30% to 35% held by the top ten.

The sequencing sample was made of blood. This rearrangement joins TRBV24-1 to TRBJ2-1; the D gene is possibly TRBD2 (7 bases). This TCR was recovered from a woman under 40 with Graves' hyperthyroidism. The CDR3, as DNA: TGTGCCACAGGAAGGGGGGGAGATGAGCAGTTCTTC. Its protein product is CATGRGGDEQFF.